The 9 T cell receptor beta chains presented below share a single source sample, sequenced in a study of blood T cell repertoires in COVID-19. Only in-frame clones appear in the TCRdb table, and some are missing; sequencing was by immunoSEQ multiplex PCR. The sample lists under 200,000 clones; approximately 86% were seen once. The sequenced sample consisted of peripheral blood. The receptors stem from a young man with acute or convalescent COVID-19.

The chain combines TRBV11-2 with TRBJ2-7; D gene uncertain. V dropped 1 base and J dropped 2 bases, with 9 bases sitting between them. The germline V gene has CDR1 SGHAT and CDR2 FQNNGV. CDR3 length: 14 residues. The CDR3 DNA reads TGTGCCAGCAGCTTAGGTACAGTGGCCTACGAGCAGTACTTC. Its translation: CASSLGTVAYEQYF. The entire variable domain, with the rest obtained from reference TRBV11-2 and TRBJ2-7, is as follows: EAGVAQSPRYKIIEKRQSVAFWCNPISGHATLYWYQQILGQGPKLLIQFQNNGVVDDSQLPKDRFSAERLKGVDSTLKIQPAKLEDSAVYLCASSLGTVAYEQYFGPGTRLTVT.

This chain uses TRBV5-1 with TRBJ2-7; D possibly corresponds to TRBD2 (5 bases). Germline CDR1 reads SGHRS; CDR2 reads YFSETQ. V lost 0 bases and J lost 2, with 9 bases in between. The CDR3 is 14 amino acids. The CDR3 protein is CASSLGEGPYEQYF. Here the CDR3 DNA reads TGCGCCAGCAGCTTGGGTGAGGGCCCCTACGAGCAGTACTTC.

This chain links TRBV19 with TRBJ1-2; 9 nucleotides line up with TRBD1. The CDR3 is made up of 14 amino acids. V was pared by 4 bases and J by 8 bases, with 8 bases of the junction left unmatched. Germline V gene sequence: CDR1 LNHDA, CDR2 SQIVND (reference sequence). CDR3 region: CASSTTGQGSGYTF. The DNA for the CDR3 is TGTGCCAGTAGTACGACGGGACAGGGAAGCGGCTACACCTTC.

The genes are TRBV6-1 and TRBJ2-3; TRBD2 matches at 13 bases. From germline, CDR1 is MNHNS and CDR2 SASEGT. The J segment lost 2 bases and the V segment lost 3 bases, leaving 2 bases of the junction unmatched. The CDR3 sequence is 16 residues long. CDR3 nucleotide sequence: TGTGCCAGCAGTGAGACTAGCGGGGGGTCCACAGATACGCAGTATTTT. Amino acids: CASSETSGGSTDTQYF.

The V gene is TRBV7-9, the J gene TRBJ2-7, with 15 positions matching TRBD2. Losses at the gene ends were 6 bases for V and 2 bases for J; bases not matched to a gene: 5. There are 16 residues in the CDR3. Germline assignment: CDR1 SEHNR and CDR2 FQNEAQ (reference sequence). CDR3 in amino acids: CASSIGTSGGTYEQYF. The CDR3 DNA is TGTGCCAGCAGTATTGGGACTAGCGGGGGGACCTACGAGCAGTACTTC.

The gene calls are TRBV9 and TRBJ1-3, with TRBD1 matching over 9 bases. V was clipped by 3 bases and J by 1 base; unmatched bases: 8. CDR1 and CDR2 (germline): SGDLS, YYNGEE. The CDR3 runs to 17 residues. The chain's CDR3 is CASSAETGTGSGNTIYF. The CDR3 region has the DNA TGTGCCAGCAGCGCAGAGACCGGGACAGGGTCTGGAAACACCATATATTTT.

CDR3 DNA: TGTGCCTGGACCCGGGGGTCAATGGAGACCCAGTACTTC. Translating gives CAWTRGSMETQYF. The rearrangement uses TRBV30 and TRBJ2-5; perhaps TRBD2 as D (6 bases). The V end was cut by 4 bases, the J end by 5 bases, with 14 bases between. From germline, CDR1 is GTSNPN and CDR2 SVGIG (reference sequence). The CDR3 runs 13 residues.

V usage is TRBV5-1 and J usage is TRBJ2-5; 13 nucleotides line up with TRBD2. This CDR3 comprises 17 residues. The germline V gene encodes CDR1 SGHRS and CDR2 YFSETQ. Germline trimming cut 0 bases from V and 5 bases from J; bases unmatched to any gene: 7. The CDR3 nucleotides read TGCGCCAGCAGCTTGGGAACTAGCGGGGGGGCGTGGGAGACCCAGTACTTC. It codes for CASSLGTSGGAWETQYF.

V usage is TRBV10-2 and J usage is TRBJ1-6; no clear D. V was trimmed by 5 bases and J by 8 bases, leaving 10 bases between them. Germline V gives CDR1 WSHSY, CDR2 SAAADI. The CDR3 sequence is 13 residues long. The CDR3 sequence: CASSIWSDSPLHF. Here the CDR3 DNA reads TGCGCCAGCAGTATCTGGTCGGATTCACCCCTCCACTTT.